This is a list of T cell receptor beta chains from one sample in a study of blood T cell repertoires in COVID-19. Data came from immunoSEQ multiplex PCR; TCRdb stores just in-frame clones and leaves some out. The sample consists of around 150,000 clones, around 86% of them appearing once. The sequencing input was peripheral blood. The receptors here all came from a man aged 55-75 years with acute or convalescent COVID-19. Each CDR3 is given with its conserved first and last residue. A D gene is named only where the DNA matches it firmly. Part of the rows lack a size; the others show once, few, many or a class for expanded clones.

TRBV5-1,16,.,TRBD1,TRBJ1-2,TGCGCCAGCAGCTCGCGGGGACAGGGATCGTTAAATGGCTACACCTTC,CASSSRGQGSLNGYTF
TRBV11-3,14,.,.,TRBJ2-7,TGTGCCAGCAGCTTAGGGGACAACTCCTACGAGCAGTACTTC,CASSLGDNSYEQYF
TRBV2,14,.,TRBD1,TRBJ1-5,TGTGCCAGCAGTGATGACAGGGGAGATCAGCCCCAGCATTTT,CASSDDRGDQPQHF
TRBV6-6,14,.,.,TRBJ2-7,TGTGCCAGCAGTTACTCGCGGTCCCGTCGCGAGCAGTACTTC,CASSYSRSRREQYF
TRBV3-1/TRBV3-2,15,.,TRBD2,TRBJ2-2,TGTGCCAGCAGCCAGGCGACTAGCGACACCGGGGAGCTGTTTTTT,CASSQATSDTGELFF
TRBV2,13,.,.,TRBJ2-5,TGTGCCAGCAGTGAATATGGCGGGGAGACCCAGTACTTC,CASSEYGGETQYF
TRBV2,15,.,.,TRBJ1-5,TGTGCCAGCAGCATCACAGGTTATAGCAATCAGCCCCAGCATTTT,CASSITGYSNQPQHF
TRBV5-1,13,.,TRBD2,TRBJ2-1,TGCGCCAGCAGCTTGATTCCGGGAGGCGAGCAGTTCTTC,CASSLIPGGEQFF
TRBV5-6,14,.,.,TRBJ2-5,TGTGCCAGCAGCTTCAAGCAGGTCGGAGAGACCCAGTACTTC,CASSFKQVGETQYF
TRBV6-2/TRBV6-3,16,.,TRBD2,TRBJ2-3,TGTGCCAGCAGTTACGGGACTAGCGCAAGAACAGATACGCAGTATTTT,CASSYGTSARTDTQYF
TRBV11-2,14,once,.,TRBJ1-1,TGTGCCAGCTTACGTGGACGGGAGAACACTGAAGCTTTCTTT,CASLRGRENTEAFF
TRBV28,20,once,.,TRBJ1-5,TGTGCCAGCACCCATACGTCGGGAAGGTCCTCCGTCTATCGCAATCAGCCCCAGCATTTT,CASTHTSGRSSVYRNQPQHF
TRBV19,14,.,.,TRBJ1-2,TGTGCCACCAAGGGCAGCGGGTCCCCAGGGGGCTACACCTTC,CATKGSGSPGGYTF
TRBV10-3,14,once,.,TRBJ1-2,TGTGCCATCAGTGAGTCAACAGCTAACTATGGCTACACCTTC,CAISESTANYGYTF
TRBV28,13,.,TRBD1,TRBJ2-7,TGTGCCAGCAGGACAGGGAACTCCTACGAGCAGTACTTC,CASRTGNSYEQYF
TRBV6-1,16,.,.,TRBJ1-5,TGTGCCAGCAGTGGGATACAGGGCGCCTTAGCTCAGCCCCAGCATTTT,CASSGIQGALAQPQHF
TRBV27,14,.,TRBD2,TRBJ2-1,TGTGCCAGCAGTTTTAGCGGGAACTACAATGAGCAGTTCTTC,CASSFSGNYNEQFF
TRBV19,16,many,TRBD2,TRBJ2-1,TGTGCCAGTAGTGCTTTTGGGGCTAGCGGGGCCAATGAGCAGTTCTTC,CASSAFGASGANEQFF
TRBV28,13,.,.,TRBJ2-7,TGTGCCAGCAGTTTAAGAGTACCCTACGAGCAGTACTTC,CASSLRVPYEQYF
TRBV9,14,few,TRBD2,TRBJ2-7,TGTGCCAGCAGCAGTAGCGGGGGATCTACGCTGCAGTACTTC,CASSSSGGSTLQYF
TRBV5-1,15,.,.,TRBJ1-2,TGCGCCAGCAGCTTGGGAGGATTGAGTAATGAAGGCTACACCTTC,CASSLGGLSNEGYTF
TRBV18,12,.,TRBD1,TRBJ2-1,TGTGCCAGCTCACCACAGGGGGCGGGCTGGTTCTTC,CASSPQGAGWFF
TRBV27,13,.,.,TRBJ1-4,TGTGCCAGCACTACCTGGGCAGGGGAAAAACTGTTTTTT,CASTTWAGEKLFF
TRBV24-1,13,.,TRBD2,TRBJ2-1,TGTGCCACCAGTATCTTGGCGGGAGGGGAGCAGTTCTTC,CATSILAGGEQFF
TRBV28,15,once,TRBD1,TRBJ1-5,TGTGCCAGCAGTACCTACAGGGGGAAAGGGCAGCCCCAGCATTTT,CASSTYRGKGQPQHF
TRBV7-2,17,.,TRBD2,TRBJ2-4,TGTGCCAGCAGCGGCGGGGGGTGGGCGGAGCTAAAAAACATTCAGTACTTC,CASSGGGWAELKNIQYF
TRBV21-1,15,.,.,TRBJ2-2,TGTGCCAGCAGCCCCCGGGACTACAGATCCCGGGAGCTGTTTTTT,CASSPRDYRSRELFF
TRBV28,15,.,TRBD1,TRBJ1-2,TGTGCCAGCAGTTCAATGACAGGGACGGGCTATGGCTACACCTTC,CASSSMTGTGYGYTF
TRBV28,12,.,.,TRBJ2-1,TGTGCCAGCAGCACGAGTTACAATGAGCAGTTCTTC,CASSTSYNEQFF
TRBV11-2,14,.,.,TRBJ2-7,TGTGCCAGCAGACCTCTAAGGACAGCCTACGAGCAGTACTTC,CASRPLRTAYEQYF
TRBV5-1,14,.,TRBD1,TRBJ1-1,TGCGCCAGCAGCTTGTGGGTGGGACAGGATGAAGCTTTCTTT,CASSLWVGQDEAFF
TRBV18,14,.,.,TRBJ1-2,TGTGCCAGCTCACCAACGGGGGTCAACTATGGCTACACCTTC,CASSPTGVNYGYTF
TRBV6-5,12,.,.,TRBJ1-1,TGTGCCAGCAGAACAGCGAACACTGAAGCTTTCTTT,CASRTANTEAFF
TRBV5-1,16,.,.,TRBJ1-1,TGCGCCAGCAGCTCAACAGGGTTCGGAACGGACACTGAAGCTTTCTTT,CASSSTGFGTDTEAFF
TRBV27,13,.,.,TRBJ1-5,TGTGCCAGCAGTTTATCGGGCCCGGAGCCCCAGCATTTT,CASSLSGPEPQHF
TRBV19,15,.,.,TRBJ1-5,TGTGCCAGTAGTAGTACACAGGGTTGGGATCAGCCCCAGCATTTT,CASSSTQGWDQPQHF
TRBV27,15,.,.,TRBJ2-7,TGTGCCAGCAGTTCTTTAGCCCCCACGAATCACAAGCAGTACTTC,CASSSLAPTNHKQYF
TRBV19,15,.,.,TRBJ1-2,TGTGCCAGTAGTATCCGCCACCAACTACGGGATGGCTACACCTTC,CASSIRHQLRDGYTF
TRBV18,14,.,.,TRBJ1-1,TGTGCCAGCTCACCTACAAACCCCGACACTGAAGCTTTCTTT,CASSPTNPDTEAFF
TRBV19,14,.,TRBD1,TRBJ1-2,TGTGCCAGTAGTCCCGACAGGGGGAGTTATGGCTACACCTTC,CASSPDRGSYGYTF
TRBV5-5,15,.,TRBD1,TRBJ1-2,TGTGCCAGCAGCTTGGGGCTACAGGGGGCGGATGGCTACACCTTC,CASSLGLQGADGYTF
TRBV28,13,once,.,TRBJ2-1,TGTGCCAGCAGTCTCACTCTAGGGGCTGAGCAGTTCTTC,CASSLTLGAEQFF
TRBV5-1,13,.,.,TRBJ1-1,TGCGCCAGCAGCTTGAAACTCGATGCCAAAGCTTTCTTT,CASSLKLDAKAFF
TRBV2,16,.,.,TRBJ1-3,TGTGCCAGCAGTACCTGGGGCGGAATCTCTGGAAACACCATATATTTT,CASSTWGGISGNTIYF
TRBV2,14,.,TRBD1,TRBJ1-3,TGTGCCAGCAGTGGGACAGGGAGTGGAAACACCATATATTTT,CASSGTGSGNTIYF
TRBV12-3/TRBV12-4,12,.,.,TRBJ1-2,TGTGCCAGCAGTTTCAGTGACTATGGCTACACCTTC,CASSFSDYGYTF
TRBV5-1,17,few,TRBD1,TRBJ2-5,TGCGCCAGCAGCTTGGGACAGGGGGATTCCCCTATAGAGACCCAGTACTTC,CASSLGQGDSPIETQYF
TRBV24-1,17,.,.,TRBJ2-3,TGTGCCACCAGTGATTTTTGGGTCGGCGGGAGCACAGATACGCAGTATTTT,CATSDFWVGGSTDTQYF
TRBV25-1,18,.,.,TRBJ1-4,TGTGCCAGCAGTGAATGGGGCGGGGGGGACCCCTTTAATGAAAAACTGTTTTTT,CASSEWGGGDPFNEKLFF
TRBV28,15,.,TRBD2,TRBJ2-5,TGTGCCAGCAGTTCTCGACTAGCGGGAGCGGAGACCCAGTACTTC,CASSSRLAGAETQYF
TRBV7-2,16,few,TRBD2,TRBJ2-7,TGTGCCAGCAGCAGTGGGACTAGCGGGAGAAGCCGAGAGCAGTACTTC,CASSSGTSGRSREQYF
TRBV28,13,.,TRBD1,TRBJ2-7,TGTGCCAGCACCGGGGACAGGGGGCACGAGCAGTACTTC,CASTGDRGHEQYF
TRBV3-1/TRBV3-2,12,.,.,TRBJ1-3,TGTGCCAGCAGCTACTCCCAGGACACCATATATTTT,CASSYSQDTIYF
TRBV18,14,few,.,TRBJ1-1,TGTGCCAGCTCACCGGGACAAGGGAACACTGAAGCTTTCTTT,CASSPGQGNTEAFF
TRBV5-1,13,.,.,TRBJ2-3,TGCGCCAGCAGCTTGGACAACACAGATACGCAGTATTTT,CASSLDNTDTQYF
TRBV19,16,.,TRBD2,TRBJ2-3,TGTGCCAGTAGTCTAGGACTAGCGGGGTACACAGATACGCAGTATTTT,CASSLGLAGYTDTQYF
TRBV28,13,.,.,TRBJ1-2,TGTGCCAGCAGTTTGCGGAACGGGGGGGGCTACACCTTC,CASSLRNGGGYTF
TRBV9,17,.,.,TRBJ1-1,TGTGCCAGCAGCGTCCAGGGACAAAGTCTCATGAACACTGAAGCTTTCTTT,CASSVQGQSLMNTEAFF
TRBV27,15,once,TRBD1,TRBJ1-1,TGTGCCAGCAGCTCCCAGGGACAGGGTGGAGGGAAGGCTTTCTTT,CASSSQGQGGGKAFF